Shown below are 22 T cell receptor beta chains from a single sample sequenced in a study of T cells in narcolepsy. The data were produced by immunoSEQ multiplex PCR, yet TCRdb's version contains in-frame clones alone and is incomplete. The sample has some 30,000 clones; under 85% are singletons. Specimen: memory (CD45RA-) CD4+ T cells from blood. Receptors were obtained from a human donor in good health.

CDR3 region: CASRVRGETDEQFF. The CDR3 bases are TGTGCCAGTAGGGTTCGCGGGGAGACGGATGAGCAGTTCTTC. The chain joins TRBV19 to TRBJ2-1; weak D call: TRBD2 (6 bases). From germline, CDR1 is LNHDA and CDR2 SQIVND (reference sequence). This CDR3 region has 14 residues. V was shortened by 6 bases and J by 8 bases, with 17 bases between the two germline ends.

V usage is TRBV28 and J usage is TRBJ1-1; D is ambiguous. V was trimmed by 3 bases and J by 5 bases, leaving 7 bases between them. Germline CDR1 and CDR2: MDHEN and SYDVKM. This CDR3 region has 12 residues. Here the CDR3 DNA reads TGTGCCAGCAGTTTGTTGGAGACTGAAGCTTTCTTT. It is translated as CASSLLETEAFF.

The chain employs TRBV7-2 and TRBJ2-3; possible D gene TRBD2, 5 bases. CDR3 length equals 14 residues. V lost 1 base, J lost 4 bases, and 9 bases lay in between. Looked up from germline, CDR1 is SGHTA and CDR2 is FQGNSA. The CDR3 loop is CASSLGLAADTQYF. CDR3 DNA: TGTGCCAGCAGCTTAGGGCTAGCAGCAGATACGCAGTATTTT.

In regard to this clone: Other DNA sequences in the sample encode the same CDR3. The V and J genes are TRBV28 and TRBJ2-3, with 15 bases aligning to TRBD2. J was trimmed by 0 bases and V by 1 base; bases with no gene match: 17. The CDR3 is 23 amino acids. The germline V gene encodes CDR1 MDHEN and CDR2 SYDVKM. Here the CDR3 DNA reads TGTGCCAGCAGTTTATTGGGACTAGCGGGGGGCCGGAGGGGCAGGACTAGCACAGATACGCAGTATTTT. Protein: CASSLLGLAGGRRGRTSTDTQYF.

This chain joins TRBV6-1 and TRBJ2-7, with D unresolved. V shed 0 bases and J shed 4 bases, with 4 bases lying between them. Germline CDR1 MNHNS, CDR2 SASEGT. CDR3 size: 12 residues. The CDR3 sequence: CASSEARYEQYF. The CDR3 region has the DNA TGTGCCAGCAGTGAAGCGCGGTACGAGCAGTACTTC.

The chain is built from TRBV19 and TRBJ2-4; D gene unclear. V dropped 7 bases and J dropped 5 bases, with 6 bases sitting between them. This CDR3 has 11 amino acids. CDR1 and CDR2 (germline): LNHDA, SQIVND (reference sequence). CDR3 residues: CASTRENIQYF. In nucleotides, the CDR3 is TGTGCCAGTACCCGTGAAAACATTCAGTACTTC.

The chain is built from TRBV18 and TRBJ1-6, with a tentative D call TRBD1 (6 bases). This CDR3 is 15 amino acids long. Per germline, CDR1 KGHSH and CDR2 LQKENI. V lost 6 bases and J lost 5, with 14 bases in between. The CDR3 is CASSPGTLDNSPLHF. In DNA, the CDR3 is TGTGCCAGCTCCCCCGGGACATTGGATAATTCACCCCTCCACTTT. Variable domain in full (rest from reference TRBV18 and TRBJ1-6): NAGVMQNPRHLVRRRGQEARLRCSPMKGHSHVYWYRQLPEEGLKFMVYLQKENIIDESGMPKERFSAEFPKEGPSILRIQQVVRGDSAAYFCASSPGTLDNSPLHFGNGTRLTVT.

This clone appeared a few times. In DNA, the CDR3 is TGTGCCACCAGCAGAGATTCGGGGGGTACGTACTCTGGGGCCAACGTCCTGACTTTC. Encoded protein: CATSRDSGGTYSGANVLTF. The chain joins TRBV15 to TRBJ2-6; 7 bases match TRBD2. V trimming: 0 bases; J trimming: 0 bases; junction bases outside the gene matches: 8. The germline V gene encodes CDR1 LNHNV and CDR2 YYDKDF (reference sequence). The CDR3 consists of 19 residues.

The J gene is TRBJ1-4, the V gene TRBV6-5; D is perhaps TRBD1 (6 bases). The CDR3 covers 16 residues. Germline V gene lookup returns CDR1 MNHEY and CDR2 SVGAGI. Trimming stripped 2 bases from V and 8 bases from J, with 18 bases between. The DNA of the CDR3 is TGTGCCAGCAGTTACCAGGGGACAAGGGGAAGGGAAAAACTGTTTTTT. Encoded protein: CASSYQGTRGREKLFF.

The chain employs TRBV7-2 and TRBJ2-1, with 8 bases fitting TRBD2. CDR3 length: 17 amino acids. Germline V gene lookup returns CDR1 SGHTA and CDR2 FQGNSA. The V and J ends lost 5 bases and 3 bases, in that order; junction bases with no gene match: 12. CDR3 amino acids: CASSPWEAGENYNEQFF. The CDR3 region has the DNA TGTGCCAGCAGCCCATGGGAAGCGGGGGAGAACTACAATGAGCAGTTCTTC.

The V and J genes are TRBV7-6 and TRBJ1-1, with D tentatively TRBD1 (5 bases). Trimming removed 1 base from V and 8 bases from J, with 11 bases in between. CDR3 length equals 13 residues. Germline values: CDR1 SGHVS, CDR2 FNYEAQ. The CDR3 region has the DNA TGTGCCAGCAGCTTAGTTGGAGGGGAAGAAGCTTTCTTT. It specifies CASSLVGGEEAFF.

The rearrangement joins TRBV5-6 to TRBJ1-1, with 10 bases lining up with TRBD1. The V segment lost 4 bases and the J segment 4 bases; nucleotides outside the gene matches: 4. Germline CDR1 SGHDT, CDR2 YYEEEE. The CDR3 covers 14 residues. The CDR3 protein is CASSGTGATTEAFF. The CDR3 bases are TGTGCCAGCAGCGGGACAGGGGCCACCACTGAAGCTTTCTTT. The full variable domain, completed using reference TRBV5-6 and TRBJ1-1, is DAGVTQSPTHLIKTRGQQVTLRCSPKSGHDTVSWYQQALGQGPQFIFQYYEEEERQRGNFPDRFSGHQFPNYSSELNVNALLLGDSALYLCASSGTGATTEAFFGQGTRLTVV.

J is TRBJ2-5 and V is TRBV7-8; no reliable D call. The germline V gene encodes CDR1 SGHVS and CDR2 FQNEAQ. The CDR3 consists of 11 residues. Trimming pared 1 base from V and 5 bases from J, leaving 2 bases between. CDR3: CASSLVETQYF. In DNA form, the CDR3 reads TGTGCCAGCAGCTTAGTGGAGACCCAGTACTTC. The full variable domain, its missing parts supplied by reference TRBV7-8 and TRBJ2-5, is GAGVSQSPRYKVAKRGQDVALRCDPISGHVSLFWYQQALGQGPEFLTYFQNEAQLDKSGLPSDRFFAERPEGSVSTLKIQRTQQEDSAVYLCASSLVETQYFGPGTRLLVL.

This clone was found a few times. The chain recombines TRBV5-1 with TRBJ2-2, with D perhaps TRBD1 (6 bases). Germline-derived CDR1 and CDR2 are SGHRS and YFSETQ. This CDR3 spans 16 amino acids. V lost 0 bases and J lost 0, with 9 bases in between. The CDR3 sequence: CASSLVAGANTGELFF. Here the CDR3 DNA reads TGCGCCAGCAGCTTGGTGGCAGGGGCGAACACCGGGGAGCTGTTTTTT. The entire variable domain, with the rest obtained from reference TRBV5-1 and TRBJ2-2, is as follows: KAGVTQTPRYLIKTRGQQVTLSCSPISGHRSVSWYQQTPGQGLQFLFEYFSETQRNKGNFPGRFSGRQFSNSRSEMNVSTLELGDSALYLCASSLVAGANTGELFFGEGSRLTVL.

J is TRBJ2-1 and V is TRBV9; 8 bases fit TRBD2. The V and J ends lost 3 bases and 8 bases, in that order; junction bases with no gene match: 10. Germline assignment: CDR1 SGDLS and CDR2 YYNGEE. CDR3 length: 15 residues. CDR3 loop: CASSAAPGGIHEQFF. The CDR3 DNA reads TGTGCCAGCAGCGCCGCCCCGGGGGGGATACATGAGCAGTTCTTC.

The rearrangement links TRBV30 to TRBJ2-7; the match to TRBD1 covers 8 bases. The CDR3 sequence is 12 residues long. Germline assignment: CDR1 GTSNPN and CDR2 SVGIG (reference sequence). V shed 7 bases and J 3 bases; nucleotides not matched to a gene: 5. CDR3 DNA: TGTGCCTCACAGGGGGACAGCTACGAGCAGTACTTC. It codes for CASQGDSYEQYF.

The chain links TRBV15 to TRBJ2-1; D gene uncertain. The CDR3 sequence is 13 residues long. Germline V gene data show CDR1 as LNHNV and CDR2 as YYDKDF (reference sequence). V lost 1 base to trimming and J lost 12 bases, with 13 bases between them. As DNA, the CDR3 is TGTGCCACCAGCAGAGGCTGGCACGGTGGGCAGTTCTTC. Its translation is CATSRGWHGGQFF.

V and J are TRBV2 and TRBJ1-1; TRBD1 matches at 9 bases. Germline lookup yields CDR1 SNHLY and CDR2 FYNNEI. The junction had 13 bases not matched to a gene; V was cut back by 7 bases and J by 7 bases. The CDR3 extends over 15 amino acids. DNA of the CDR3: TGTGCCAGCATAGGTGACAGGGGGATTCAGGGTGAAGCTTTCTTT. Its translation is CASIGDRGIQGEAFF.

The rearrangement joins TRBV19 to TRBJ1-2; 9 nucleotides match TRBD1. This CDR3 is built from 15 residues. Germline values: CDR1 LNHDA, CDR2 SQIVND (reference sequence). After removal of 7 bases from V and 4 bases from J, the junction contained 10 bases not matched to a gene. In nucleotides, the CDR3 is TGTGCCAGTAATCCTGGGACAGGGAGGGGCTATGGCTACACCTTC. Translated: CASNPGTGRGYGYTF.

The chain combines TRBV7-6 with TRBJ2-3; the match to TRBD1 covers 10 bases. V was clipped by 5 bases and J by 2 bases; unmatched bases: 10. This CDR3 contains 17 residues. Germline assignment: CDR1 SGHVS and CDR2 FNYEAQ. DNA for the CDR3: TGTGCCAGCAGCAAAAGACAGGGGGCAATGAACACAGATACGCAGTATTTT. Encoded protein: CASSKRQGAMNTDTQYF.

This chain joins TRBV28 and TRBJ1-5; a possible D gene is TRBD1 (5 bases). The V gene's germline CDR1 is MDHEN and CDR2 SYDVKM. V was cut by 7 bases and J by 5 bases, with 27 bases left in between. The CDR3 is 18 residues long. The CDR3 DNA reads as TGTGCCAGCATCCCGGGAGGGGTTGGAAAGGGTAGGGATCAGCCCCAGCATTTT. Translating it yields CASIPGGVGKGRDQPQHF.

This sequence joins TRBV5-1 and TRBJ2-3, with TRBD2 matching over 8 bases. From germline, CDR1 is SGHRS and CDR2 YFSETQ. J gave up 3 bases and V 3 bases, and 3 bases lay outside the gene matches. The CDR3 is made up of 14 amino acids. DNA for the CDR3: TGCGCCAGCAGCTCGGGACTAGGAACAGATACGCAGTATTTT. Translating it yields CASSSGLGTDTQYF.